This T cell receptor (beta chain) was obtained from a study of shared clonotypes between healthy human individuals. The wider study: A couple of women and three men aged 18 to 49 made up the donors.

Worth noting for this clone: Its antigen is unidentified.

This CDR3 contains 14 residues. Germline V gene data show CDR1 as MGHDK and CDR2 as SYGVNS. Trimming removed 1 base from V and 4 bases from J, with 10 bases in between. Produced via immunoSEQ multiplex PCR; TCRdb's table is partial and in-frame only. The table has millions of clones, 85% to 95% seen once. The study, taken as a whole, reports: Non-shared clonotypes had lower generation probabilities than those shared by all four donors. Only a few donors were included, so the genetic and exposure-history diversity represented was limited. As a rule, naive subsets had a larger estimated richness than memory subsets.

The sequence came from a man in his late teens or twenties in good health. Sequenced material: naive CD4+ T cells sorted from blood. The subset denotes: CD45RA+ positively selected. The chain combines TRBV25-1 with TRBJ1-1; D gene unclear. CDR3 DNA: TGTGCCAGCAGTGAATTCGGTCGGCCCACTGAAGCTTTCTTT. Its protein product is CASSEFGRPTEAFF.